These T cell receptor beta chains were read from a single sample in a study of blood T cell repertoires in COVID-19. Sequencing used immunoSEQ multiplex PCR; TCRdb keeps in-frame clones, though not all of them. The repertoire holds 220,000 or so clones, with approximately 84% as singletons. The sequencing input was peripheral blood. Receptors were obtained from a woman of 80 years or more with acute or convalescent COVID-19. Both conserved end residues are part of each CDR3. The D gene is left open where the match is weak. The size entry is marked missing in some rows and otherwise reads once, few, many or a size class.

abundance: .
d_gene: .
v_gene: TRBV12-3/TRBV12-4
j_gene: TRBJ1-6
CDR3aa: CASRLQESPLHF
CDR3nt: TGTGCCAGCAGACTCCAGGAATCACCCCTCCACTTT

abundance: .
d_gene: TRBD1
v_gene: TRBV2
j_gene: TRBJ1-1
CDR3aa: CASRWTGKNTEAFF
CDR3nt: TGTGCCAGCAGATGGACAGGGAAAAACACTGAAGCTTTCTTT

abundance: .
d_gene: .
v_gene: TRBV2
j_gene: TRBJ1-4
CDR3aa: CASSSEGATNEKLFF
CDR3nt: TGTGCCAGCAGTTCAGAGGGGGCAACTAATGAAAAACTGTTTTTT

abundance: .
d_gene: .
v_gene: TRBV6-5
j_gene: TRBJ1-1
CDR3aa: CASSYSGVRMNTEAFF
CDR3nt: TGTGCCAGCAGTTACTCTGGAGTTAGGATGAACACTGAAGCTTTCTTT

abundance: .
d_gene: TRBD1
v_gene: TRBV6-4
j_gene: TRBJ1-6
CDR3aa: CASSETGWGSPLHF
CDR3nt: TGTGCCAGCAGTGAGACAGGGTGGGGTTCACCCCTCCACTTT

abundance: .
d_gene: TRBD1
v_gene: TRBV6-2/TRBV6-3
j_gene: TRBJ1-2
CDR3aa: CASSYSMGQSRLDGYTF
CDR3nt: TGTGCCAGCAGTTACTCGATGGGACAGTCGCGCCTGGATGGCTACACCTTC

abundance: once
d_gene: TRBD1
v_gene: TRBV6-4
j_gene: TRBJ1-1
CDR3aa: CASRPDRGNTEAFF
CDR3nt: TGTGCCAGCAGGCCGGACAGGGGGAACACTGAAGCTTTCTTT

abundance: .
d_gene: .
v_gene: TRBV5-5
j_gene: TRBJ1-2
CDR3aa: CASSLLPGGSNYGYTF
CDR3nt: TGTGCCAGCAGCTTGTTACCCGGGGGTTCTAACTATGGCTACACCTTC

abundance: .
d_gene: .
v_gene: TRBV18
j_gene: TRBJ2-7
CDR3aa: CASSPPNGYGQYF
CDR3nt: TGTGCCAGCTCACCACCGAACGGTTACGGGCAGTACTTC

abundance: .
d_gene: TRBD2
v_gene: TRBV18
j_gene: TRBJ2-1
CDR3aa: CASSPSGLAGGVPYNEQFF
CDR3nt: TGTGCCAGCTCACCTTCCGGACTAGCGGGAGGGGTCCCCTACAATGAGCAGTTCTTC

abundance: .
d_gene: .
v_gene: TRBV18
j_gene: TRBJ2-2
CDR3aa: CASSPDSSGLAGELFF
CDR3nt: TGTGCCAGCTCACCCGACAGTTCAGGTCTCGCCGGGGAGCTGTTTTTT

abundance: .
d_gene: TRBD2
v_gene: TRBV28
j_gene: TRBJ2-7
CDR3aa: CASISSGASYEQYF
CDR3nt: TGTGCCAGCATCTCTAGCGGGGCCTCCTACGAGCAGTACTTC

abundance: .
d_gene: TRBD2
v_gene: TRBV5-5
j_gene: TRBJ2-3
CDR3aa: CASSLGLAGVDTQYF
CDR3nt: TGTGCCAGCAGCTTGGGCCTAGCGGGAGTTGATACGCAGTATTTT

abundance: .
d_gene: TRBD2
v_gene: TRBV7-8
j_gene: TRBJ2-5
CDR3aa: CASSYGGRAVETQYF
CDR3nt: TGTGCCAGCAGCTATGGCGGGAGGGCCGTGGAGACCCAGTACTTC

abundance: .
d_gene: TRBD1
v_gene: TRBV7-4
j_gene: TRBJ2-7
CDR3aa: CASSLQGGEEGEQYF
CDR3nt: TGTGCCAGCAGCTTACAAGGGGGCGAGGAAGGCGAGCAGTACTTC

abundance: few
d_gene: .
v_gene: TRBV11-3
j_gene: TRBJ2-2
CDR3aa: CASSLAGTNTGELFF
CDR3nt: TGTGCCAGCAGCTTAGCAGGGACTAACACCGGGGAGCTGTTTTTT

abundance: .
d_gene: .
v_gene: TRBV28
j_gene: TRBJ1-2
CDR3aa: CASRKTPVGYTF
CDR3nt: TGTGCCAGCAGAAAAACTCCGGTTGGCTACACCTTC

abundance: few
d_gene: .
v_gene: TRBV19
j_gene: TRBJ2-1
CDR3aa: CASSIVAGLNEQFF
CDR3nt: TGTGCCAGTAGTATCGTGGCGGGCCTCAATGAGCAGTTCTTC